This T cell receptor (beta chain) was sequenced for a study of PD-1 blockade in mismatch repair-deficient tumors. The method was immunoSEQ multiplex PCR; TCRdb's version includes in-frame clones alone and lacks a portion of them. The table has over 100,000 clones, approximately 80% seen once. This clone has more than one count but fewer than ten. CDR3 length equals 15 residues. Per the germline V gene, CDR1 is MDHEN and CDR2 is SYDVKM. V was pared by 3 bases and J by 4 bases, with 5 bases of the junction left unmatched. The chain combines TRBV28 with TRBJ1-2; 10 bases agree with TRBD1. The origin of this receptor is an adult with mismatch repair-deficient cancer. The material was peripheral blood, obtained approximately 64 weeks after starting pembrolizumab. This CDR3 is CASSFDRGRTYGYTF. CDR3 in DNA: TGTGCCAGCAGTTTTGACAGGGGGCGTACCTATGGCTACACCTTC.